What follows is one TCR beta chain and its context. A few counts support this clone. Its antigen has not been determined. It has no much larger one-base neighbor in the sample; base qualities were not kept. The data are from a study of STAT5B mutations in CD4+ large granular lymphocyte leukemia (dated by TCRdb to 2022 to 2024). Background for the entire study: Among healthy controls, the CDR3 'QG' motif was associated with a particular HLA allele. TCRbeta repertoires of CD4+ T-cell large granular lymphocyte leukemia patients were compared with those of healthy blood donors. Flow cytometry performed on FACSCanto II or FACSVerse showed that the purified fractions had more than 95% purity among lymphocytes.

In the germline V gene, CDR1 corresponds to MGHRA and CDR2 to YSYEKL. The CDR3 measures 13 amino acids from cysteine to phenylalanine. Of all the DNA, just the CDR3 is kept, 39 bases in frame from base 1. The V and J ends are trimmed by 4 bases and 7 bases, leaving 14 bases between them. Healthy controls were around 38 blood donors whose buffy coats came from the Finnish Red Cross blood service. All TCR-sequenced material derived from peripheral blood: patient blood samples and healthy donor buffy coats. Ficoll-Hypaque gradient centrifugation was used to isolate peripheral blood mononuclear cells. CD4+ cells were purified magnetically from the buffy coats of healthy controls. Genomic DNA was extracted with the Gentra Puregene Cell and Tissue kit and quantified on a Qubit 2.0 fluorometer. The immunoSEQ assay at survey resolution was used to sequence TCRbeta rearrangements from genomic DNA. From the authors' description of their analysis: In the TCR sequencing data, the lowest productive clonotype frequency that could be detected was 2.59 x 10-5. Only productive TCRbeta rearrangements, meaning sequences that were complete and in-frame, were kept for the analyses. Sample clonality was computed as Simpson clonality in the immunoSEQ Analyzer version 3.0. Clones were binned by frequency as very rare, small, medium, large (1-20%) or hyperexpanded (>20%). Generation probabilities were estimated with OLGA 1.2.3, V-gene circos plots were generated with VDJtools, specificities were searched for in VDJdb, and CDR3 motifs were identified with GLIPH. As stored in TCRdb, this immuneACCESS dataset retains in-frame rearrangements with V and J assigned. A fraction of the clones does not appear; measured against another copy, unresolved V genes explain less than half of the discrepancy, and the remainder lacks a known reason. V, J and clone size were drawn from that table, and D and trimming were deduced from the DNA. The sample includes roughly 35,000 clones, with about 70% observed a single time. 1.5% to 2% of the sample goes to the ten largest clones.

The study at large found these results: Main leukemic clonotypes were private to each patient, although over 20% appeared at low frequency in other patients' non-leukemic repertoires. TRBV06-family usage was enriched among the top patient clones (8/27) compared with healthy controls (2/35). Greater clonality appeared to be present in CD4-sorted patient repertoires than in healthy CD4+ repertoires, and the difference was retained after the putative leukemic clones were removed. Data were not HLA-matched; higher clonality in CD4+ versus CD8+ T-LGLL could reflect the relatively small sample size.

The source is a human donor in good health. Material for sequencing was CD4+ T cells from blood buffy coats. Here the chain combines TRBV4-1 and TRBJ2-7; the D gene is possibly TRBD1, with 7 bases matching. DNA sequence: TGCGCCAGCAGCCCAGGGGGGAGTCGTGAGCAGTACTTC. The resulting protein is CASSPGGSREQYF.